The T cell receptor (beta chain) described here comes from a study of shared clonotypes between healthy human individuals. Study-wide points: The sharing of about 5% of naive CD4 clonotypes was seen across a handful of donors. Represented genetic and exposure-history diversity was restricted by having few donors.

In the case of this clone: Its target is not known.

All donors were healthy HIV-negative adults lacking recent acute infections or vaccinations. Germline CDR1 reads SGHRS; CDR2 reads YFSETQ. Trimming at V came to 3 bases and at J to 6 bases, leaving 9 bases not matched to a gene. The CDR3 is 15 amino acids. Assay used: immunoSEQ multiplex PCR; TCRdb lists only in-frame clones, some missing. The data show under 1,100,000 clones, roughly 80% seen once. The V gene is TRBV5-1, the J gene TRBJ2-3, with 8 bases lining up with TRBD2. This TCR came from a man aged 18 to 35 in good health. Sequencing was carried out using memory CD4+ T cells sorted from blood. This sample's subset: CD45RA-negative fraction. The CDR3 DNA reads TGCGCCAGCAGCTGGCGGACTAGCTTAAGCGATACGCAGTATTTT. Its protein is CASSWRTSLSDTQYF.